Listed here are 10 T cell receptor beta chains from one sample, sequenced in a study of cytomegalovirus exposure and HLA in healthy donors. Primers for the PCR totalled 60 Vbeta and 13 Jbeta. TCRdb's copy holds only in-frame clones and misses some; the assay was immunoSEQ multiplex PCR. The repertoire holds approximately 59,000 clones, with 60% to 70% as singletons. Source material: PBMCs. All receptors come from a man in his forties or fifties in good health and CMV-seropositive.

This clone was detected a few times. Here the CDR3 DNA reads TGTGCCAGTAGGACAGACCACTCTGGGGCCAACGTCCTGACTTTC. This gives the protein CASRTDHSGANVLTF. The genes are TRBV19 and TRBJ2-6; D possibly corresponds to TRBD1 (5 bases). CDR3 length equals 15 residues. CDR1 is LNHDA, CDR2 SQIVND, per germline (reference sequence). V shed 6 bases and J shed 0 bases, with 9 bases lying between them.

J is TRBJ1-5 and V is TRBV5-1, with D possibly matching TRBD1 (5 bases). The germline CDR1 and CDR2 sequences are SGHRS and YFSETQ. The V end was cut by 0 bases, the J end by 6 bases, with 13 bases between. This CDR3 is built from 15 residues. CDR3 nucleotide sequence: TGCGCCAGCAGCTTGGGATCGGGGGGTGGTCAGCCCCAGCATTTT. Its protein is CASSLGSGGGQPQHF.

CDR3 sequence (DNA): TGTGCCAGCAGCTTAGCGGTGGATGGGGGGGAGACCCAGTACTTC. Translating gives CASSLAVDGGETQYF. This chain links TRBV7-2 with TRBJ2-5; the D gene is possibly TRBD2 (6 bases). V dropped 0 bases and J dropped 5 bases, with 13 bases sitting between them. The germline V gene has CDR1 SGHTA and CDR2 FQGNSA. The CDR3 sequence is 15 residues long.

This chain connects TRBV18 to TRBJ1-5, with 10 bases fitting TRBD1. After removal of 4 bases from V and 0 bases from J, the junction contained 9 bases not matched to a gene. This CDR3 has 18 amino acids. The germline V gene encodes CDR1 KGHSH and CDR2 LQKENI. CDR3 DNA: TGTGCCAGCTCACTTGGGACAGGGGCTATTTATAGCAATCAGCCCCAGCATTTT. This translates into CASSLGTGAIYSNQPQHF.

The rearrangement uses TRBV4-2 and TRBJ1-6, with D hard to call. The CDR3 is 15 amino acids. Germline V lookup: CDR1 LGHNA, CDR2 YNFKEQ. The ends were cut back, 0 bases at V and 10 bases at J, with 13 bases in the middle. Here the CDR3 reads CASSQEEGLGSPLHF. CDR3 coding DNA: TGTGCCAGCAGCCAAGAGGAGGGTTTAGGATCACCCCTCCACTTT.

The chain joins TRBV10-2 to TRBJ1-5; no firm D call. The CDR3 is 15 residues long. Between the trimmed V and J ends, which lost 4 bases and 7 bases, there was a span of 17 bases. Germline V gives CDR1 WSHSY, CDR2 SAAADI. CDR3 in amino acids: CASSVNRESGQPQHF. CDR3 sequence (DNA): TGCGCCAGCAGTGTAAATCGGGAAAGCGGCCAGCCCCAGCATTTT.

The chain uses TRBV6-4 and TRBJ2-1, with a possible D match to TRBD1 (5 bases). The CDR3 loop spans 15 amino acids. The germline V and J ends were trimmed by 3 bases and 5 bases, with 14 bases remaining between them. Looked up from germline, CDR1 is MRHNA and CDR2 is SNTAGT. The CDR3 sequence: CASSEFEQGNNEQFF. The CDR3 DNA is TGTGCCAGCAGTGAATTTGAGCAGGGAAACAATGAGCAGTTCTTC.

V usage is TRBV19 and J usage is TRBJ2-7, with 10 bases aligning to TRBD2. CDR3 size: 17 residues. From germline, CDR1 is LNHDA and CDR2 SQIVND (reference sequence). Trimming cost V 5 bases and J 2 bases; bases outside gene matches: 12. The CDR3 DNA sequence: TGTGCCAGTAGTCAGGCTAGCGGGAGATGGGGCGCCTACGAGCAGTACTTC. Translated, it gives CASSQASGRWGAYEQYF.

CDR3 DNA sequence: TGTGCCAGTAACGCTCGGGGATTTGGAAACACCATATATTTT. Its translation is CASNARGFGNTIYF. The J gene is TRBJ1-3, the V gene TRBV19, with unresolved D. V dropped 7 bases and J dropped 3 bases, with 13 bases sitting between them. The CDR3 is made up of 14 amino acids. The V gene's germline CDR1 is LNHDA and CDR2 SQIVND (reference sequence).

This chain connects TRBV7-9 to TRBJ2-1; tentative D call: TRBD2 (5 bases). V lost 0 bases and J 12 bases, leaving 21 bases between the germline ends. This CDR3 is built from 16 residues. Germline CDR1 SEHNR, CDR2 FQNEAQ (reference sequence). Here the CDR3 reads CASSLAVTTTSGSQFF. DNA for the CDR3: TGTGCCAGCAGCTTAGCCGTGACTACCACCTCGGGTTCGCAGTTCTTC.